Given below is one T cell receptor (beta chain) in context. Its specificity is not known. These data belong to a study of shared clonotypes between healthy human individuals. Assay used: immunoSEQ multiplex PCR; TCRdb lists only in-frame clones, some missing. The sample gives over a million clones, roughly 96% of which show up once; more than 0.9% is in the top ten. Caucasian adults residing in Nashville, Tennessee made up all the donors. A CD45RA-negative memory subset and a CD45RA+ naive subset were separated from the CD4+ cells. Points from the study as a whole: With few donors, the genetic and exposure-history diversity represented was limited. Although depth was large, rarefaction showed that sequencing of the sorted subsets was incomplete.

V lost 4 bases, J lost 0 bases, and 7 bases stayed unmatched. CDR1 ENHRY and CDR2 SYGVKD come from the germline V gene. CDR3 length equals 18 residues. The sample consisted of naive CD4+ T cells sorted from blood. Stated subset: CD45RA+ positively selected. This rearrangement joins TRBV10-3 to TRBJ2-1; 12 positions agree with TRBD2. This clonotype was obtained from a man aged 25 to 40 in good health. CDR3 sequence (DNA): TGTGCCATCAGTGGGGGACTAGCGGGCGAAACCTCCTACAATGAGCAGTTCTTC. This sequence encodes CAISGGLAGETSYNEQFF.